The subject of this entry is one T cell receptor (beta chain). This sample was taken from a study of blood T cell repertoires in COVID-19. Method: immunoSEQ multiplex PCR; TCRdb's copy keeps in-frame clones and lacks some. The sample lists a few hundred thousand clones; approximately 87% were seen once. Trimming removed 4 bases at V and 2 bases at J, with 16 bases between. CDR3 length: 16 residues. Germline CDR1 and CDR2: SGDLS and YYNGEE. The receptor was isolated from a man aged 60-69 years with acute or convalescent COVID-19. Sequencing was done on a sample of peripheral blood. The chain employs TRBV9 and TRBJ1-5; D might be TRBD1 (6 bases). The CDR3 DNA reads as TGTGCCAGCAGCCCTGGGTCAGGGGTGGGCAATCAGCCCCAGCATTTT. This translates into CASSPGSGVGNQPQHF.